This entry lists 20 T cell receptor beta chains sequenced from one sample in a study of blood T cell repertoires in COVID-19 (dated by TCRdb to 2018 to 2021). Receptor libraries were prepared by the immunoSEQ multiplex PCR assay. TCRdb obtained this table from immuneACCESS and retained in-frame rearrangements with V and J assigned. These tables miss some clones; where compared with another copy, unresolved V genes account for less than half of the shortfall, and the remainder is unexplained. This sample comprises 150,000 to 200,000 clones, 79% of them detected only once. 15% to 20% of the sample rests with the top ten. Sequenced: peripheral blood. The source is a man in his sixties with active or convalescent COVID-19.

Within the sample, this clone is hyperexpanded. This CDR3 is also generated by other DNA sequences in the sample. This chain connects TRBV27 to TRBJ2-1; 7 bases align to TRBD2. The V gene end was trimmed by 5 bases and the J gene end by 9 bases; junction bases not matched to a gene: 7. Germline V gives CDR1 MNHEY, CDR2 SMNVEV (reference sequence). The CDR3 has 13 residues. CDR3 protein: CASSPTSAGEQFF. The CDR3 nucleotides are TGTGCCAGCAGTCCAACTAGCGCCGGTGAGCAGTTCTTC.

A few counts support this clone. V and J are TRBV30 and TRBJ1-5; TRBD1 is a possible D gene (5 bases). The CDR3 contains 14 residues. Trimming shortened V by 0 bases and J by 4 bases, and 10 bases separated the two germline ends. Germline CDR1 reads GTSNPN; CDR2 reads SVGIG (reference sequence). Written as DNA, the CDR3 is TGTGCCTGGAGTGTAACAGGCCGTAATCAGCCCCAGCATTTT. This gives the protein CAWSVTGRNQPQHF.

V usage is TRBV9 and J usage is TRBJ1-2; 7 nucleotides agree with TRBD1. V gave up 0 bases and J gave up 5 bases; unmatched junction bases: 7. This CDR3 contains 15 residues. In germline, CDR1 is SGDLS, CDR2 YYNGEE. The CDR3 is CASSVEAGGWYGYTF. For the CDR3, the DNA is TGTGCCAGCAGCGTAGAGGCAGGGGGATGGTATGGCTACACCTTC.

The chain joins TRBV9 to TRBJ2-2; perhaps TRBD2 as D (5 bases). The CDR3 totals 14 residues. Germline CDR1 and CDR2: SGDLS and YYNGEE. V gave up 0 bases and J gave up 5 bases, with 8 bases separating them. CDR3 bases: TGTGCCAGCAGCGTAGTAGAGGGAACCGGGGAGCTGTTTTTT. Encoded protein: CASSVVEGTGELFF.

The rearrangement links TRBV4-3 to TRBJ2-7; D gene uncertain. CDR1 LGHNA and CDR2 YSLEER come from the germline V gene. V was shortened by 1 base and J by 0 bases, with 7 bases between the two germline ends. The CDR3 totals 14 residues. The CDR3 region is CASSQGYSSYEQYF. CDR3 bases: TGCGCCAGCAGCCAAGGGTATAGCTCCTACGAGCAGTACTTC.

V and J are TRBV7-8 and TRBJ2-3; tentatively, D is TRBD1 (5 bases). The germline gives CDR1 SGHVS, CDR2 FQNEAQ. The CDR3 loop spans 17 amino acids. Trimming shortened V by 2 bases and J by 4 bases, and 19 bases separated the two germline ends. This chain's CDR3 is CASSLPQGQAWADTQYF. The CDR3 coding sequence is TGTGCCAGCAGCTTACCCCAGGGCCAGGCCTGGGCAGATACGCAGTATTTT. Combining the CDR3 with reference TRBV7-8 and TRBJ2-3 gives the whole variable domain GAGVSQSPRYKVAKRGQDVALRCDPISGHVSLFWYQQALGQGPEFLTYFQNEAQLDKSGLPSDRFFAERPEGSVSTLKIQRTQQEDSAVYLCASSLPQGQAWADTQYFGPGTRLTVL.

This clone was found once. The rearrangement joins TRBV7-9 to TRBJ1-5; no firm D call. The CDR3 has 12 residues. With 4 bases removed from V and 5 bases from J, the gap between germline ends came to 6 bases. The V gene's germline CDR1 is SEHNR and CDR2 FQNEAQ (reference sequence). The CDR3 sequence is CASSSGDQPQHF. In nucleotides, the CDR3 is TGTGCCAGCAGCTCGGGTGATCAGCCCCAGCATTTT.

The chain couples TRBV7-9 to TRBJ1-1; 10 bases fit TRBD1. In germline, CDR1 is SEHNR, CDR2 FQNEAQ (reference sequence). The trim removed 8 bases at V and 4 bases at J, leaving 13 bases unmatched. There are 16 residues in the CDR3. CDR3 DNA: TGTGCCAGCGACAGGGGGCCCCCCCGACAACTCACTGAAGCTTTCTTT. Its protein is CASDRGPPRQLTEAFF.

Only one count was recorded for this clone. The chain recombines TRBV11-1 with TRBJ2-2; 7 positions agree with TRBD1. The CDR3 contains 16 residues. V lost 2 bases and J lost 6; bases outside the gene matches: 9. Germline-derived CDR1 and CDR2 are SGHAT and FQDESV (reference sequence). The CDR3 spells CASSLTLTGRAGELFF. DNA for the CDR3: TGTGCCAGCAGCTTAACCCTGACAGGGCGGGCCGGGGAGCTGTTTTTT. Drawing the rest from reference TRBV11-1 and TRBJ2-2, the complete variable domain is EAEVAQSPRYKITEKSQAVAFWCDPISGHATLYWYRQILGQGPELLVQFQDESVVDDSQLPKDRFSAERLKGVDSTLKIQPAELGDSAMYLCASSLTLTGRAGELFFGEGSRLTVL.

The chain combines TRBV7-3 with TRBJ2-7; TRBD2 matches 10 bases. The CDR3 is 14 residues long. After removal of 3 bases from V and 6 bases from J, the junction contained 5 bases not matched to a gene. Germline CDR1 SGHTA, CDR2 FQGTGA. DNA of the CDR3: TGTGCCAGCAGCTTGCTAGCGGGAGTTGGCGAGCAGTACTTC. As protein: CASSLLAGVGEQYF.

The chain is built from TRBV4-3 and TRBJ1-6; possibly TRBD1 for D (6 bases). V was shortened by 0 bases and J by 6 bases, with 12 bases between the two germline ends. Germline V CDR1 and CDR2: LGHNA, YSLEER. The CDR3 consists of 16 residues. This chain's CDR3 is CASSQDRGGPNSPLHF. CDR3 coding DNA: TGCGCCAGCAGCCAAGATCGGGGGGGCCCTAATTCACCCCTCCACTTT.

This chain uses TRBV5-4 with TRBJ1-2; D might be TRBD1 (5 bases). The germline CDR1 and CDR2 sequences are SGHNT and YYREEE (reference sequence). V gave up 0 bases and J gave up 2 bases, with 8 bases separating them. The CDR3 consists of 14 residues. The CDR3 sequence: CASSLAGQNYGYTF. In DNA form, the CDR3 reads TGTGCCAGCAGCTTGGCTGGACAAAACTATGGCTACACCTTC.

The chain carries TRBV9 and TRBJ2-5; TRBD2 is a possible D gene (6 bases). Germline CDR1 SGDLS, CDR2 YYNGEE. The CDR3 length is 12 residues. V was shortened by 4 bases and J by 5 bases, with 9 bases between the two germline ends. The CDR3 loop reads CASSPRGETQYF. DNA of the CDR3: TGTGCCAGCAGCCCACGGGGGGAGACCCAGTACTTC.

Here the CDR3 DNA reads TGTGCCAGCAGCCTTAAGTCAGGGGGCTATGGCTACACCTTC. This translates into CASSLKSGGYGYTF. The J gene is TRBJ1-2, the V gene TRBV7-9; 7 bases are a match to TRBD1. The V gene end was trimmed by 5 bases and the J gene end by 4 bases; junction bases not matched to a gene: 7. The CDR3 totals 14 residues. Per germline, CDR1 SEHNR and CDR2 FQNEAQ (reference sequence).

This chain uses TRBV5-1 with TRBJ2-3; TRBD2 agrees at 7 bases. This CDR3 has 16 residues. After removal of 4 bases from V and 5 bases from J, the junction contained 13 bases not matched to a gene. Per germline, CDR1 SGHRS and CDR2 YFSETQ. CDR3 nucleotides: TGCGCCAGCAGCCGGACCCTAGCGGTAACAGGAGATACGCAGTATTTT. Translated: CASSRTLAVTGDTQYF.

The V gene is TRBV30, the J gene TRBJ1-6, with D maybe TRBD1 (5 bases). The germline CDR1 and CDR2 sequences are GTSNPN and SVGIG (reference sequence). The CDR3 spans 21 residues. With 0 bases removed from V and 0 bases from J, the gap between germline ends came to 24 bases. CDR3 DNA: TGTGCCTGGAGTGTTCCCCTGCGGGGGTTAACTCGGAGCTCCTATAATTCACCCCTCCACTTT. Residues: CAWSVPLRGLTRSSYNSPLHF. The complete variable domain, with remaining parts taken from reference TRBV30 and TRBJ1-6, reads SQTIHQWPATLVQPVGSPLSLECTVEGTSNPNLYWYRQAAGRGLQLLFYSVGIGQISSEVPQNLSASRPQDRQFILSSKKLLLSDSGFYLCAWSVPLRGLTRSSYNSPLHFGNGTRLTVT.

The V call is TRBV12-5, the J call TRBJ2-1; 12 positions match TRBD2. CDR3 size: 18 residues. V shed 4 bases, J shed 8 bases, and the junction held 15 bases outside the gene matches. Germline CDR1 and CDR2: LGHNT and FRNRAP. The CDR3 bases are TGTGCTAGTGGTTCCCGAAACCTTACTAGCGGGAGGTTGTATGAGCAGTTCTTC. Protein: CASGSRNLTSGRLYEQFF.

J is TRBJ2-3 and V is TRBV19; the match to TRBD1 covers 7 bases. This CDR3 is built from 14 residues. The germline gives CDR1 LNHDA, CDR2 SQIVND (reference sequence). Trimming took 6 bases from V and 4 from J; bases not matched to a gene: 7. This chain's CDR3 is CASRAAGGADTQYF. In DNA form, the CDR3 reads TGTGCCAGTAGGGCGGCAGGGGGAGCAGATACGCAGTATTTT.

The rearrangement uses TRBV19 and TRBJ1-5; a weak D match, TRBD1 (6 bases). Deletions cut 7 bases from V and 7 bases from J, with 17 bases between. Germline assignment: CDR1 LNHDA and CDR2 SQIVND (reference sequence). This CDR3 contains 14 residues. CDR3 nucleotides: TGTGCCAGTATGACAGGTCGGTTTGGCCAGCCCCAGCATTTT. Amino acid sequence: CASMTGRFGQPQHF.

The chain links TRBV2 to TRBJ2-2; D might be TRBD2 (6 bases). Germline V CDR1 and CDR2: SNHLY, FYNNEI. The CDR3 length is 14 residues. V dropped 11 bases and J dropped 7 bases, with 20 bases sitting between them. The DNA for the CDR3 is TGTGCCGGGCTCTCGGGACTCCGAGGCGGGGAGCTGTTTTTT. It encodes CAGLSGLRGGELFF.